Below are 23 T cell receptor beta chains sequenced from a single sample in a study of blood T cell repertoires in COVID-19. Clones were read by immunoSEQ multiplex PCR, and TCRdb kept only the in-frame ones, dropping some. The sample holds over 300,000 clones, approximately 87% seen once. Sequenced sample: PBMCs or T cells enriched from blood (not recorded which). These receptors all stem from a woman aged 25 to 39 with acute COVID-19.

This chain joins TRBV5-1 and TRBJ1-6; 8 nucleotides line up with TRBD1. There are 15 residues in the CDR3. Trimming removed 6 bases from V and 5 bases from J; junction bases left unmatched: 7. Germline V gives CDR1 SGHRS, CDR2 YFSETQ. The CDR3 DNA follows: TGCGCCAGCAAGATGGGGGACAGGAATAATTCACCCCTCCACTTT. This translates into CASKMGDRNNSPLHF.

CDR3 loop: CVRSLVVPGLAYNEQFF. As DNA, the CDR3 is TGTGTCAGAAGCTTAGTCGTACCGGGACTAGCCTACAATGAGCAGTTCTTC. The chain couples TRBV7-5 to TRBJ2-1; the table names TRBD2, a call not compared with the DNA. TRBV7-5 is an annotated pseudogene. The CDR3 has 17 residues.

The rearrangement links TRBV5-5 to TRBJ1-4; D uncertain. CDR1 is SGHKS and CDR2 is YYEKEE in the germline V gene (reference sequence). This CDR3 spans 14 amino acids. V was clipped by 1 base and J by 7 bases, with 11 bases between them. CDR3 residues: CASSLFSSREKLFF. DNA of the CDR3: TGTGCCAGCAGCTTGTTCTCGAGCCGTGAAAAACTGTTTTTT.

The chain is built from TRBV14 and TRBJ2-7, with D unclear. Germline assignment: CDR1 SGHDN and CDR2 FVKESK. The CDR3 sequence is 13 residues long. Trimming cost V 0 bases and J 2 bases, with 5 bases left between them. CDR3 sequence reads: CASSQDTPYEQYF. DNA of the CDR3: TGTGCCAGCAGCCAAGATACACCCTACGAGCAGTACTTC.

The chain joins TRBV30 to TRBJ1-2, with 9 bases lining up with TRBD1. V was pared by 8 bases and J by 9 bases, with 19 bases of the junction left unmatched. This CDR3 comprises 15 residues. Germline lookup yields CDR1 GTSNPN and CDR2 SVGIG (reference sequence). The CDR3 nucleotides are TGTGCCGGACTCCGGGACAGGGTTGCGGTTGTGAGCTACACCTTC. Protein: CAGLRDRVAVVSYTF.

The rearrangement joins TRBV12-3 or TRBV12-4 to TRBJ1-4; D call uncertain. CDR3 length equals 13 residues. V was cut by 6 bases and J by 8 bases, with 13 bases left in between. CDR3 loop: CASSPRVAEKLFF. The CDR3 nucleotides are TGTGCCAGCAGCCCCCGAGTAGCGGAAAAACTGTTTTTT.

This rearrangement joins TRBV24-1 to TRBJ2-1; the match to TRBD2 covers 15 bases. J was trimmed by 7 bases and V by 4 bases; bases with no gene match: 4. The CDR3 loop spans 16 amino acids. Germline values: CDR1 KGHDR, CDR2 SFDVKD. The CDR3 coding sequence is TGTGCCACCAGTGACGGGACTAGCGGGGGGAAAAATGAGCAGTTCTTC. This encodes CATSDGTSGGKNEQFF.

This clone came up a few times. The rearrangement links TRBV19 to TRBJ1-1; D gene ambiguous. Trimming pared 3 bases from V and 0 bases from J, leaving 5 bases between. This CDR3 spans 13 amino acids. The germline V gene has CDR1 LNHDA and CDR2 SQIVND (reference sequence). The CDR3 protein is CASSIAVNTEAFF. The DNA of the CDR3 is TGTGCCAGTAGTATTGCGGTGAACACTGAAGCTTTCTTT.

The V call is TRBV5-1, the J call TRBJ1-1; TRBD1 agrees at 8 bases. Germline CDR1 SGHRS, CDR2 YFSETQ. V shed 3 bases and J 2 bases; nucleotides not matched to a gene: 6. This CDR3 has 15 residues. The CDR3 spells CASSWRTGPNTEAFF. CDR3 sequence (DNA): TGCGCCAGCAGCTGGAGGACAGGGCCAAACACTGAAGCTTTCTTT.

The rearrangement uses TRBV5-1 and TRBJ2-2; the match to TRBD2 covers 14 bases. The junction had 3 bases not matched to a gene; V was cut back by 3 bases and J by 5 bases. In germline, CDR1 is SGHRS, CDR2 YFSETQ. The CDR3 runs 16 residues. CDR3 loop: CASSSGLAGGTGELFF. CDR3 nucleotide sequence: TGCGCCAGCAGCTCAGGACTAGCGGGGGGTACCGGGGAGCTGTTTTTT.

The chain employs TRBV7-2 and TRBJ2-6; TRBD1 matches at 8 bases. CDR3 size: 19 residues. The junction had 11 bases not matched to a gene; V was cut back by 4 bases and J by 0 bases. CDR1 is SGHTA, CDR2 FQGNSA, per germline. CDR3 DNA sequence: TGTGCCAGCAGCTCCCTAGGACAGGGCGGCCACTCTGGGGCCAACGTCCTGACTTTC. Translation: CASSSLGQGGHSGANVLTF.

As to this clone: One end of the junction does not line up with germline, which may come from a read error. This rearrangement joins TRBV30 to TRBJ2-7; maybe TRBD2 (6 bases). The CDR3 sequence is 13 residues long. Germline V gene data show CDR1 as GTSNPN and CDR2 as SVGIG (reference sequence). As DNA, the CDR3 is TGCGCTTGGCGGCTGGGGGGTCTCTACGAGCAGTACTTC. Translation: CAWRLGGLYEQYF.

This chain uses TRBV18 with TRBJ2-1; 8 positions agree with TRBD2. CDR3 length: 13 residues. The V gene end was trimmed by 3 bases and the J gene end by 11 bases; junction bases not matched to a gene: 6. In germline, CDR1 is KGHSH, CDR2 LQKENI. Here the CDR3 DNA reads TGTGCCAGCTCACCTGGTTCTAGCGGGCAGCAGTTCTTC. Translation gives CASSPGSSGQQFF.

The chain joins TRBV2 to TRBJ2-7, with unresolved D. This CDR3 region has 16 residues. V was cut by 2 bases and J by 0 bases, with 14 bases left in between. CDR1 is SNHLY and CDR2 is FYNNEI in the germline V gene. CDR3 region: CASSERLTSPSYEQYF. The CDR3 DNA follows: TGTGCCAGCAGTGAAAGGTTGACTTCCCCCTCCTACGAGCAGTACTTC.

The chain uses TRBV5-1 and TRBJ2-6; 8 bases align to TRBD1. The J segment lost 0 bases and the V segment lost 4 bases, leaving 6 bases of the junction unmatched. The CDR3 is 17 amino acids. Germline V gene lookup returns CDR1 SGHRS and CDR2 YFSETQ. Here the CDR3 DNA reads TGCGCCAGCAGCCCCGGACAGGGTACCTCTGGGGCCAACGTCCTGACTTTC. Its protein product is CASSPGQGTSGANVLTF.

The count of this clone is one. The chain links TRBV6-6 to TRBJ2-7, with 8 bases fitting TRBD2. The germline V gene encodes CDR1 MNHNY and CDR2 SVGAGI (reference sequence). V trimming: 8 bases; J trimming: 3 bases; junction bases outside the gene matches: 12. CDR3 size: 15 residues. The CDR3 nucleotides are TGTGCCAGCGGACGACCACGGGGGGGTCTCTACGAGCAGTACTTC. Translation: CASGRPRGGLYEQYF.

This chain links TRBV6-5 with TRBJ1-2, with D unclear. The germline V gene encodes CDR1 MNHEY and CDR2 SVGAGI. This CDR3 comprises 13 residues. Trimming cost V 2 bases and J 6 bases, with 10 bases left between them. CDR3 residues: CASSYRAGDGYTF. CDR3 coding DNA: TGTGCCAGCAGTTACCGGGCCGGGGATGGCTACACCTTC.

The V call is TRBV11-2, the J call TRBJ2-3, with 9 bases fitting TRBD2. CDR3 size: 16 residues. The germline V gene has CDR1 SGHAT and CDR2 FQNNGV. J gave up 4 bases and V 0 bases, and 5 bases lay outside the gene matches. CDR3 DNA sequence: TGTGCCAGCAGCTTAGATGGGGCGGGGGGGCCAGATACGCAGTATTTT. Protein: CASSLDGAGGPDTQYF.

This sequence joins TRBV3-1 (or the pseudogene TRBV3-2) and TRBJ1-1; possible D gene TRBD1, 6 bases. CDR1 is LGHDT, CDR2 YNNKEL, per germline (reference sequence). The V end lost 3 bases, the J end lost 2 bases, and 10 bases lay between the germline ends. The CDR3 extends over 14 amino acids. The CDR3 bases are TGTGCCAGCAGCCATTGGACAGAAAACACTGAAGCTTTCTTT. It encodes CASSHWTENTEAFF.

The chain is built from TRBV24-1 and TRBJ2-7; 10 nucleotides line up with TRBD1. Per the germline V gene, CDR1 is KGHDR and CDR2 is SFDVKD. This CDR3 contains 17 residues. The ends lost 3 bases at V and 5 bases at J; junction bases unmatched: 12. The CDR3 DNA sequence: TGTGCCACCAGTGATCCCTCCGGGGACAGGGGTCTCCACGAGCAGTACTTC. Amino acids: CATSDPSGDRGLHEQYF.

The V and J genes are TRBV7-2 and TRBJ1-1, with TRBD1 matching over 9 bases. The germline V gene has CDR1 SGHTA and CDR2 FQGNSA. The length of the CDR3 is 15 residues. Germline trimming cut 5 bases from V and 7 bases from J; bases unmatched to any gene: 11. The CDR3 sequence is CASSTTGQGGFEAFF. CDR3 in DNA: TGTGCCAGCAGCACCACGGGACAGGGAGGTTTTGAAGCTTTCTTT. The variable domain in full, with the rest retrieved from reference TRBV7-2 and TRBJ1-1, is GAGVSQSPSNKVTEKGKDVELRCDPISGHTALYWYRQSLGQGLEFLIYFQGNSAPDKSGLPSDRFSAERTGGSVSTLTIQRTQQEDSAVYLCASSTTGQGGFEAFFGQGTRLTVV.

The chain has TRBV9 and TRBJ2-5; 8 nucleotides match TRBD2. The germline gives CDR1 SGDLS, CDR2 YYNGEE. With V trimmed by 0 bases and J by 5 bases, 12 bases remained unmatched. The CDR3 sequence is 17 residues long. The CDR3 DNA sequence: TGTGCCAGCAGCGTAGGTCGGTTTCCTAGCGGGTGGGAGACCCAGTACTTC. It translates to CASSVGRFPSGWETQYF.

V usage is TRBV5-1 and J usage is TRBJ2-3, with TRBD2 matching over 7 bases. CDR3 size: 16 residues. Germline assignment: CDR1 SGHRS and CDR2 YFSETQ. V trimming: 1 base; J trimming: 4 bases; junction bases outside the gene matches: 9. CDR3 sequence reads: CASSLSSSGAADTQYF. Here the CDR3 DNA reads TGCGCCAGCAGCTTGAGTTCCAGCGGGGCTGCAGATACGCAGTATTTT.